The next 19 T cell receptor beta chains were all read from a single sample in a study of blood T cell repertoires in COVID-19. The assay was immunoSEQ multiplex PCR, and TCRdb's table has in-frame clones only and misses some. The table includes 150,000 to 200,000 clones, about 82% detected once. The specimen was peripheral blood. These TCRs come from a woman aged 30 to 39 with acute or convalescent COVID-19.

The chain couples TRBV28 to TRBJ1-2; possible D gene TRBD1, 5 bases. The CDR3 runs 18 residues. V was shortened by 4 bases and J by 3 bases, with 24 bases between the two germline ends. Germline V gene lookup returns CDR1 MDHEN and CDR2 SYDVKM. The CDR3 is CASSSQFFDSYSYYGYTF. CDR3 nucleotides: TGTGCCAGCAGTTCCCAATTTTTCGACAGCTATTCTTACTATGGCTACACCTTC.

This clone was seen a single time. The CDR3 is CASSFLADQETQYF. CDR3 coding DNA: TGTGCCAGCAGTTTCTTAGCGGACCAAGAGACCCAGTACTTC. The V gene is TRBV28, the J gene TRBJ2-5; TRBD2 might be the D (6 bases). The CDR3 runs 14 residues. V was trimmed by 3 bases and J by 0 bases, leaving 8 bases between them. Germline V gene lookup returns CDR1 MDHEN and CDR2 SYDVKM.

The V and J genes are TRBV28 and TRBJ1-3; weak D call: TRBD1 (6 bases). Per the germline V gene, CDR1 is MDHEN and CDR2 is SYDVKM. V was clipped by 7 bases and J by 3 bases, with 16 bases between them. There are 15 residues in the CDR3. The CDR3 spells CASTLRGGSGNTIYF. CDR3 bases: TGTGCCAGCACCTTAAGGGGGGGTAGTGGAAACACCATATATTTT.

This clone has just one count. The CDR3 reads CASTSPSGSSYEQYF. The DNA of the CDR3 is TGTGCCAGCACCAGTCCCAGCGGGAGCTCCTACGAGCAGTACTTC. This sequence joins TRBV7-8 and TRBJ2-7, with TRBD2 identical over 8 bases. Per the germline V gene, CDR1 is SGHVS and CDR2 is FQNEAQ. CDR3 size: 15 residues. V was clipped by 7 bases and J by 0 bases; unmatched bases: 8.

The chain recombines TRBV6-5 with TRBJ1-5; maybe TRBD1 (5 bases). This CDR3 has 14 residues. V gave up 8 bases and J gave up 7 bases, with 18 bases separating them. Per germline, CDR1 MNHEY and CDR2 SVGAGI. CDR3 DNA sequence: TGTGCCAGCGGACGGAAGGGGTTAAAGCAGCCCCAGCATTTT. Residues: CASGRKGLKQPQHF.

V is TRBV24-1 and J is TRBJ2-1; 7 bases align to TRBD1. The CDR3 is 14 residues long. V trimming: 0 bases; J trimming: 9 bases; junction bases outside the gene matches: 4. From germline, CDR1 is KGHDR and CDR2 SFDVKD. The CDR3 DNA reads TGTGCCACCAGTGATTTGCAGAGGGGGCTTGAGCAGTTCTTC. Translating gives CATSDLQRGLEQFF.

This clone was observed a handful of times. This rearrangement joins TRBV20-1 to TRBJ2-1, with D hard to call. The CDR3 is 10 residues long. Germline V gene lookup returns CDR1 DFQATT and CDR2 SNEGSKA (reference sequence). The germline V and J ends were trimmed by 3 bases and 9 bases, with 6 bases remaining between them. CDR3 DNA sequence: TGCAGTGCTAGGGTAGTTGAGCAGTTCTTC. It is translated as CSARVVEQFF.

J is TRBJ2-3 and V is TRBV5-6; D is uncertain. Germline CDR1 SGHDT, CDR2 YYEEEE. V was shortened by 0 bases and J by 5 bases, with 16 bases between the two germline ends. The CDR3 has 16 amino acids. CDR3 sequence reads: CASSLEVKVRQDTQYF. The CDR3 DNA reads as TGTGCCAGCAGCTTGGAGGTTAAGGTACGACAAGATACGCAGTATTTT.

In this sample, this clone turned up a few times. The J gene is TRBJ1-4, the V gene TRBV27; 10 bases are a match to TRBD1. The length of the CDR3 is 17 residues. The ends lost 0 bases at V and 8 bases at J; junction bases unmatched: 9. Germline V gives CDR1 MNHEY, CDR2 SMNVEV (reference sequence). The CDR3 region is CASSLSKWTGGEEKLFF. As DNA, the CDR3 is TGTGCCAGCAGTTTATCTAAGTGGACAGGGGGAGAAGAAAAACTGTTTTTT.

This chain connects TRBV5-4 to TRBJ2-3, with D uncertain. Trimming pared 4 bases from V and 1 base from J, leaving 7 bases between. CDR3 length: 13 amino acids. Germline lookup yields CDR1 SGHNT and CDR2 YYREEE (reference sequence). The CDR3 region is CASSGQGTDTQYF. CDR3 coding DNA: TGTGCCAGCAGCGGGCAAGGCACAGATACGCAGTATTTT.

J is TRBJ1-1 and V is TRBV5-1; possible D gene TRBD1, 5 bases. CDR1 SGHRS and CDR2 YFSETQ come from the germline V gene. The CDR3 sequence is 15 residues long. Trimming removed 3 bases at V and 2 bases at J, with 14 bases between. The CDR3 DNA reads TGCGCCAGCAGCTCGCTTCAGGGTTTAAACACTGAAGCTTTCTTT. The encoded protein is CASSSLQGLNTEAFF.

The chain has TRBV5-6 and TRBJ1-1; TRBD1 matches at 9 bases. The V gene's germline CDR1 is SGHDT and CDR2 YYEEEE. V shed 7 bases, J shed 3 bases, and the junction held 10 bases outside the gene matches. This CDR3 is 15 amino acids long. The CDR3 region has the DNA TGTGCCAGCCGGCGGGAACAGGGGGCGGACACTGAAGCTTTCTTT. It codes for CASRREQGADTEAFF.

Note on this clone: Other DNA sequences within the sample encode an identical CDR3. For the CDR3, the DNA is TGTGCCAGCAGTTCCAGGGTGACTGAAGCTTTCTTT. It specifies CASSSRVTEAFF. The J gene is TRBJ1-1, the V gene TRBV6-5; possibly TRBD1 for D (5 bases). Germline values: CDR1 MNHEY, CDR2 SVGAGI. This CDR3 comprises 12 residues. V was clipped by 4 bases and J by 5 bases, with 8 bases between them.

V usage is TRBV19 and J usage is TRBJ2-7; weak D call: TRBD1 (6 bases). With 7 bases removed from V and 4 bases from J, the gap between germline ends came to 11 bases. Germline V gene lookup returns CDR1 LNHDA and CDR2 SQIVND (reference sequence). The CDR3 sequence is 12 residues long. Here the CDR3 DNA reads TGTGCCAGTACAGGGGTGGGTTACGAGCAGTACTTC. Its translation: CASTGVGYEQYF.

The gene calls are TRBV7-9 and TRBJ1-2, with D unclear. The CDR3 runs to 12 residues. Germline V lookup: CDR1 SEHNR, CDR2 FQNEAQ (reference sequence). Trimming shortened V by 6 bases and J by 6 bases, and 11 bases separated the two germline ends. Here the CDR3 DNA reads TGTGCCAGCAGTTGGACTAGGGATGGCTACACCTTC. Protein: CASSWTRDGYTF.

The rearrangement joins TRBV11-2 to TRBJ1-4, with 9 bases identical to TRBD1. CDR1 and CDR2 from the germline V gene are SGHAT and FQNNGV. The CDR3 contains 18 residues. J lost 5 bases, V lost 6 bases, and 16 bases had no gene match. The CDR3 DNA reads TGTGCCAGCAGTACCCCGTGGGGACAGGGATCCCAAAATGAAAAACTGTTTTTT. It specifies CASSTPWGQGSQNEKLFF.

The chain joins TRBV21-1 to TRBJ2-5; TRBD1 reflects the table's D call only, with no check against the DNA. TRBV21-1 is reported as a pseudogene. The CDR3 has 16 residues. The CDR3 bases are TGTGCCAGCAGCTTCCCCAGGGGACAGGCTCAAGAGACCCAGTACTTC. This translates into CASSFPRGQAQETQYF.

V is TRBV6-5 and J is TRBJ2-3, with a possible D match to TRBD1 (6 bases). V lost 8 bases and J lost 4, with 10 bases in between. The CDR3 is 12 residues long. Germline V lookup: CDR1 MNHEY, CDR2 SVGAGI. CDR3 sequence (DNA): TGTGCCAGCGCCGGGACATCAGATACGCAGTATTTT. Its protein product is CASAGTSDTQYF.

The chain uses TRBV9 and TRBJ2-1; tentatively, D is TRBD2 (6 bases). The CDR3 is 14 residues long. Germline V gives CDR1 SGDLS, CDR2 YYNGEE. Trimming took 0 bases from V and 2 from J, leaving 6 bases between them. The CDR3 DNA reads TGTGCCAGCAGCGTAGGGGGGGCCTACAATGAGCAGTTCTTC. Translating it yields CASSVGGAYNEQFF.